This TCR beta chain was identified in a study of blood T cell repertoires in COVID-19. The wider study: PBMCs, B-cell-depleted T cells, or T cells provided the cDNA or gDNA that made up the material.

V was trimmed by 6 bases and J by 3 bases, leaving 15 bases between them. The CDR3 totals 15 residues. The germline V gene encodes CDR1 MNHEY and CDR2 SMNVEV (reference sequence). Here immunoSEQ multiplex PCR was the method, and the copy in TCRdb shows in-frame clones only, minus some. The sample records hundreds of thousands of clones, roughly 87% being singletons. The V gene is TRBV27, the J gene TRBJ1-5; tentative D call: TRBD1 (6 bases). The sequencing input was PBMCs or T cells enriched from blood (not recorded which). The clonotype originates from a woman aged 40-49 years with acute COVID-19. The CDR3 DNA follows: TGTGCCAGCAGCCTCCGACAGGACGACAATCAGCCCCAGCATTTT. Protein: CASSLRQDDNQPQHF.